Listed below are T cell receptor beta chains from one sample, sequenced in a study of blood T cell repertoires in COVID-19. Sequencing used immunoSEQ multiplex PCR; TCRdb keeps in-frame clones, though not all of them. Counted here are approximately 130,000 clones, around 81% occurring once; the ten biggest clones make up 10% to 12%. The sample consisted of peripheral blood. These receptors were obtained from a human donor in a cohort sampled during active COVID-19. Both conserved end residues are trimmed from each CDR3.

TRBV6-5 | ASSRFDRVKEQY
TRBV19 | ASSNPGGSGANVLT
TRBV27 | ASSWLGQYVGELF
TRBV28 | ASSEEGRTNNSPLH
TRBV5-1 | ASSLDEAAGRWLDNEQF
TRBV5-1 | ASRRTGAVANYGYT
TRBV7-2 | ASSPTWGRSDTEAF
TRBV5-1 | ASSLGIAAPQETQY
TRBV28 | ASTPGTGEKDNEQF
TRBV6-5 | ASSYPGGGTDTQY
TRBV2 | ASPGQDPTEAF
TRBV11-2 | ASSLIDEQY
TRBV28 | ATRDFGYT
TRBV29-1 | SVDGERNYGYT
TRBV2 | ASNKGQNGNTIY
TRBV6-5 | ASTLQKGGYSPLH
TRBV30 | AWSVQPGSNEKLF
TRBV13 | ASSPRSDRGGEKLF
TRBV7-2 | ASSSRGSYEQY
TRBV12-5 | ASGCASSGGPNEQY
TRBV7-9 | ASRPGSGVDTQY
TRBV27 | ASSRGGPLKETQY
TRBV27 | ASSFIPRTKGDEQY
TRBV6-6 | ASSYSGRTDTQY
TRBV7-3 | ASKELPDSSYEQY
TRBV27 | ASSLSISGVGDTQY
TRBV30 | AWRHDRGVYNSPLH
TRBV2 | ASSPGTVQPQH
TRBV5-8 | ASSLRRGSPGTGELF
TRBV6-5 | ATLEWTGRGYEQY
TRBV9 | ASSARWGGGTDTQY
TRBV18 | ASSTDRGTFVSNQPQH
TRBV27 | ASSLAGGDLNEKLF
TRBV10-3 | AISGGQGGMNTEAF
TRBV7-8 | ASSLGQSTDTQY
TRBV7-3 | ASSRTSGGPPDNEQF
TRBV4-1 | ASSQGGQGARRDYGYT
TRBV7-8 | ASSPTSGGYTDTQY
TRBV12-3/TRBV12-4 | ASSYTGTYEQY
TRBV27 | ASSLSGQDHSPLH
TRBV5-1 | ASREGAKAF
TRBV19 | ASSEAVNTEAF
TRBV5-1 | ASSLQGSGGGAEQY
TRBV2 | ASSETRDTEAF
TRBV6-2/TRBV6-3 | ASSPLERSQF
TRBV7-9 | ASSPTSGGRQETQY
TRBV7-9 | ASSSVQGAYNEQF
TRBV6-4 | ASSEVPLRGGQF
TRBV2 | ASSLDRGSNQPQH
TRBV29-1 | SVPRGTGEQF
TRBV15 | ATRPGQGNEKLF
TRBV19 | ASSYGGSGNQPQH
TRBV28 | ASRPIQENTEAF
TRBV7-9 | ASSLEARLYGYT
TRBV30 | AWSVRQGYTEAF